A selection of T cell receptor beta chains follows, all from one sample in a study of regulatory T cells in long-lasting Graves disease. TCRdb reprocessed the multiplex PCR reads with MiXCR, giving one entry per CDR3 protein. The sample lists over 300,000 distinct CDR3 sequences, around 15% occurring once. The material sequenced was peripheral blood mononuclear cells (PBMCs), taken at new diagnosis, from a patient treated with antithyroid drugs. The source of these receptors is a female donor with Graves disease. The CDR3 runs from the conserved cysteine through the conserved F or W. D genes are given only for firm matches. Clone size is stated in some rows and not others, as once, few, many or a class when expanded.

J	D	V	size	CDR3	DNA
TRBJ1-4	TRBD1	TRBV6-1	many	CASRGGTDTTNEKLFF	TGTGCCAGCAGGGGAGGGACAGACACAACTAATGAAAAACTGTTTTTT
TRBJ2-5	TRBD1	TRBV12-3/TRBV12-4	many	CASSTDREETQYF	TGTGCCAGCAGTACGGACAGGGAGGAGACCCAGTACTTC
TRBJ2-3	.	TRBV27	many	CASSLTGLTQYF	TGTGCCAGCAGCCTGACAGGACTTACGCAGTATTTT
TRBJ1-5	.	TRBV28	many	CASSFLAGSTYNQPQHF	.
TRBJ2-2	TRBD2	TRBV27	many	CASSPTSGVTGELFF	TGTGCCAGCAGTCCTACTAGCGGGGTAACCGGGGAGCTGTTTTTT
TRBJ2-5	.	TRBV20-1	many	CSALPRLVGGRKPWGTQYF	TGCAGTGCTCTCCCTCGCCTGGTGGGGGGGCGAAAACCCTGGGGGACCCAGTACTTC
TRBJ1-6	TRBD1	TRBV20-1	few	CSASPALGQGRLNSPLHF	TGCAGTGCTAGCCCGGCCCTGGGACAGGGCAGACTGAATTCACCCCTCCACTTT
TRBJ1-5	.	TRBV2	few	CASSADSTGQPQHF	TGTGCCAGCAGTGCAGACAGTACAGGGCAGCCCCAGCATTTT
TRBJ2-7	TRBD2	TRBV5-1	many	CASSSSGLAAYEQYF	TGCGCCAGCAGCTCCTCGGGACTAGCGGCCTACGAGCAGTACTTC
TRBJ1-6	.	TRBV29-1	few	CSVRLERGEGSPLHF	TGCAGCGTCCGCCTGGAAAGAGGGGAAGGTTCACCCCTCCACTTT
TRBJ1-5	.	TRBV30	.	CAWSPDRFNQPQHF	TGTGCCTGGAGTCCTGACAGGTTCAATCAGCCCCAGCATTTT
TRBJ1-2	TRBD1	TRBV6-2/TRBV6-3	few	CASSSTGMEGYTF	TGTGCCAGCAGTTCGACAGGGATGGAAGGCTACACCTTC
TRBJ2-5	.	TRBV3-1	many	CASSQGGTEKEETQYF	TGTGCCAGCAGCCAAGGCGGGACAGAGAAGGAGGAGACCCAGTACTTC
TRBJ2-1	TRBD1	TRBV5-1	many	CASRATGEPYNEQFF	TGCGCCAGCAGGGCAACAGGGGAACCCTACAATGAGCAGTTCTTC
TRBJ2-3	TRBD2	TRBV4-3	many	CASSPGRGQATDTQYF	TGCGCCAGCAGCCCGGGGAGGGGTCAAGCCACAGATACGCAGTATTTT
TRBJ2-1	TRBD1	TRBV18	few	CASSPTGQGATREQFF	TGTGCCAGCTCACCAACGGGACAGGGGGCGACGCGTGAGCAGTTCTTC
TRBJ2-3	TRBD2	TRBV20-1	many	CSASPWRGTRDTDTQYF	TGCAGTGCTAGCCCCTGGCGGGGGACTAGGGACACAGATACGCAGTATTTT
TRBJ2-7	.	TRBV27	few	CACSSTGYYEQYF	TGTGCCTGCAGCTCAACAGGGTACTACGAGCAGTACTTC
TRBJ1-2	.	TRBV3-1	many	CASSPSRRVYGYTF	TGTGCCAGCAGCCCATCCCGCCGGGTCTATGGCTACACCTTC
TRBJ2-3	TRBD2	TRBV5-1	many	CASRPASGLTDTQYF	TGCGCCAGCAGGCCTGCTAGCGGCCTCACAGATACGCAGTATTTT
TRBJ1-2	.	TRBV2	many	CASSEGGSADGYTF	TGTGCCAGCAGTGAAGGGGGATCGGCTGATGGCTACACCTTC
TRBJ1-1	.	TRBV7-9	many	CASNPTPGGRGAFF	TGTGCCAGCAACCCCACCCCCGGGGGTAGGGGAGCTTTCTTT
TRBJ2-7	.	TRBV4-1	.	CASSQDWAGFYEQYF	TGCGCCAGCAGCCAAGACTGGGCGGGTTTCTACGAGCAGTACTTC
TRBJ2-5	.	TRBV29-1	many	CSVDRGGETQYF	TGCAGCGTTGATCGGGGCGGAGAGACCCAGTACTTC
TRBJ2-3	.	TRBV7-3	many	CASSLIPIAGGTDTQYF	TGTGCCAGCAGCCTAATCCCGATAGCCGGAGGCACAGATACGCAGTATTTT
TRBJ2-2	TRBD2	TRBV12-3/TRBV12-4	.	CASREREGTGELFF	TGTGCCAGCAGGGAGCGGGAAGGGACCGGGGAGCTGTTTTTT
TRBJ2-1	TRBD2	TRBV6-5	many	CASSYLAGGFDSSYNEQFF	TGTGCCAGCAGTTACTTAGCGGGAGGTTTCGATAGCTCCTACAATGAGCAGTTCTTC
TRBJ2-1	TRBD1	TRBV7-2	many	CASSLVGRGPSSYNEQFF	TGTGCCAGCAGCTTAGTTGGCAGGGGGCCTTCTTCCTACAATGAGCAGTTCTTC
TRBJ2-1	.	TRBV4-1	many	CASSPRYNEQFF	TGCGCCAGCAGCCCGAGGTACAATGAGCAGTTCTTC
TRBJ2-7	.	TRBV7-9	many	CASSLAAHEQYF	TGTGCCAGCAGCTTAGCAGCCCACGAGCAGTACTTC
TRBJ2-1	TRBD2	TRBV2	once	CASSTLVGTSGRLSYNEQFF	TGTGCCAGCAGTACCCTTGTGGGGACTAGCGGGAGACTCTCCTACAATGAGCAGTTCTTC
TRBJ2-7	.	TRBV7-9	many	CASSLGGLYEQYF	TGTGCCAGCAGCTTAGGAGGTCTGTACGAGCAGTACTTC
TRBJ1-1	.	TRBV29-1	many	CSVQGRNTEAFF	TGCAGCGTACAGGGACGGAACACTGAAGCTTTCTTT
TRBJ2-1	.	TRBV24-1	few	CATSDDRQYNEQFF	TGTGCCACCAGTGATGACAGGCAATACAATGAGCAGTTCTTC
TRBJ2-1	.	TRBV20-1	many	CSAPPFVAGEQFF	TGCAGTGCTCCACCCTTCGTCGCCGGTGAGCAGTTCTTC
TRBJ2-5	.	TRBV28	few	CASSSTTFQETQYF	TGTGCCAGCAGTTCTACGACTTTTCAAGAGACCCAGTACTTC
TRBJ1-1	.	TRBV27	many	CASRGAGPTRDTEAFF	TGTGCCAGCAGGGGCGCCGGGCCAACAAGGGACACTGAAGCTTTCTTT
TRBJ1-1	.	TRBV7-9	.	CASSLGVWGPEAFF	TGTGCCAGCAGCTTAGGGGTTTGGGGGCCTGAAGCTTTCTTT
TRBJ2-7	TRBD2	TRBV7-9	many	CASSPGGAGGVYEQYF	TGTGCCAGCAGCCCCGGAGGTGCGGGAGGGGTGTACGAGCAGTACTTC
TRBJ1-2	.	TRBV29-1	.	CSVEVWRLNGYTF	TGCAGCGTTGAAGTCTGGCGGCTCAATGGCTACACCTTC
TRBJ2-3	.	TRBV28	many	CASKLRTGLSTDTQYF	TGTGCCAGCAAACTCCGGACGGGGCTTAGCACAGATACGCAGTATTTT
TRBJ1-2	TRBD1	TRBV7-2	many	CASKQGDTNYGYTF	TGTGCCAGTAAACAGGGGGATACTAACTATGGCTACACCTTC
TRBJ1-1	.	TRBV7-9	.	CASSWGARSTEAFF	TGTGCCAGCAGCTGGGGGGCCCGCTCCACTGAAGCTTTCTTT
TRBJ1-1	.	TRBV10-3	many	CAISEAGDEAFF	TGTGCCATCAGTGAGGCGGGTGATGAAGCTTTCTTT
TRBJ2-2	TRBD2	TRBV19	.	CASSIRSGSPGELFF	TGTGCCAGTAGTATCCGGAGCGGGAGTCCCGGGGAGCTGTTTTTT